This record looks at one TCR beta chain sequence and its context. The protocol was immunoSEQ multiplex PCR, while the TCRdb copy is restricted to in-frame clones and leaves out a portion. The sample lists about 97,000 clones; around 89% were seen once. Germline CDR1 is LNHNV and CDR2 is YYDKDF (reference sequence). The V gene lost 0 bases and the J gene lost 3 bases, with 9 bases spanning the gap. The CDR3 is made up of 15 amino acids. These data originate in a study of control samples from healthy donors and cancer patients. The sequenced sample was blood. The sequence came from a young man in good health. The chain carries TRBV15 and TRBJ1-5; D is ambiguous. The CDR3 protein is CATSRDPGNNQPQHF. Here the CDR3 DNA reads TGTGCCACCAGCAGAGATCCCGGGAACAATCAGCCCCAGCATTTT.